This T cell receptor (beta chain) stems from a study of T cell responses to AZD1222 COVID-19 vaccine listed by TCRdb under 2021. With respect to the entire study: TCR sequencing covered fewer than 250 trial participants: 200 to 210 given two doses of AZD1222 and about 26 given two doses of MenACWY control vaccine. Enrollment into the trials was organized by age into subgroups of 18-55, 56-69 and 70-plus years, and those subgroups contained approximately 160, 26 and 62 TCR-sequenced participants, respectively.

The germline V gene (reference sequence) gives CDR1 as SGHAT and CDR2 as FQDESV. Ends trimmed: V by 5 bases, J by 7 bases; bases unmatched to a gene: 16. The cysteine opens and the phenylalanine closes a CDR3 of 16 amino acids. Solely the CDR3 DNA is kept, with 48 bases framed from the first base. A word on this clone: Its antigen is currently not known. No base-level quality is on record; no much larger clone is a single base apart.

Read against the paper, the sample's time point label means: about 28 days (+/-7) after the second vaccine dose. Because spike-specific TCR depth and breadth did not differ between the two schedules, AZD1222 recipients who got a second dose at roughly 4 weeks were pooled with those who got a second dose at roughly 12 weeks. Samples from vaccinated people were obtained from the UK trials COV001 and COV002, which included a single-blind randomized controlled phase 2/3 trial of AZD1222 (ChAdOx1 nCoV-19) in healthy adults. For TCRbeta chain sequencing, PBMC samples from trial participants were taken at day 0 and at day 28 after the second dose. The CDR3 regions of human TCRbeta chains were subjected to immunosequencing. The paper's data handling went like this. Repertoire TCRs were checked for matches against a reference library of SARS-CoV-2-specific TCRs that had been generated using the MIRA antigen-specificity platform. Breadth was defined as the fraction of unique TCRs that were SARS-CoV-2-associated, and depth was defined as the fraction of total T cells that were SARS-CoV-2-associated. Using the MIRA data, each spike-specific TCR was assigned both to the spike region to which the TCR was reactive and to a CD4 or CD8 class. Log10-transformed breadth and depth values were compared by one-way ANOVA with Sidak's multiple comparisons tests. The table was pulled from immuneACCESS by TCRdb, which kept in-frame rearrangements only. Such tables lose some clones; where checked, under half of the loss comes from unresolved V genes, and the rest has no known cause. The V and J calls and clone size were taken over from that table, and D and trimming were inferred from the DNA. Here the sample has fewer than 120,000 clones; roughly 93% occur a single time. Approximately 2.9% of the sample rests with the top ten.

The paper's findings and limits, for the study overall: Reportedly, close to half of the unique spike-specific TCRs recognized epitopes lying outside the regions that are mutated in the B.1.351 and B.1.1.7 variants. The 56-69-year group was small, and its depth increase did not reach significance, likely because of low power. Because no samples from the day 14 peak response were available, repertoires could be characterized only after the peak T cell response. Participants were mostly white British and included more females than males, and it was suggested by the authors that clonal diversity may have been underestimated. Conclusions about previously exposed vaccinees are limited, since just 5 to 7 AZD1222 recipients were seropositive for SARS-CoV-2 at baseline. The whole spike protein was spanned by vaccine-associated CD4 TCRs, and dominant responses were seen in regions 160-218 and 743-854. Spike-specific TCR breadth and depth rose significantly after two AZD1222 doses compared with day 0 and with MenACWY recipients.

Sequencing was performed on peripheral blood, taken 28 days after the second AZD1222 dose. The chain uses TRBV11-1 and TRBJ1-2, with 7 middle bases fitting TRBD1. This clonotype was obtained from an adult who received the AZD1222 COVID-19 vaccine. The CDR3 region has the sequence CASSRNTGTADSGYTF. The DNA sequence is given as TGTGCCAGCAGCCGCAATACCGGGACAGCGGATAGTGGCTACACCTTC.